The clone carrying this T cell receptor beta chain was observed many times. Its antigen is unknown. Read sequence stops 3 residues before the CDR3 end, and the germline J gene provides the missing end. Here immunoSEQ multiplex PCR was the method, and the copy in TCRdb shows in-frame clones only, minus some. The record shows about 34,000 clones for this sample, with no singletons present. The CDR3 spans 15 residues. V gave up 6 bases and J gave up 1 base, with 15 bases separating them. The germline CDR1 and CDR2 sequences are SGHVS and FNYEAQ. The sample comes from a study of T cell clonality in common variable immunodeficiency. Findings and limits, study-wide: CVID subjects had higher TCRbeta clonality than healthy controls, most marked in about a third. Compared with controls, CVID subjects had fewer shared TCRbeta clones. Patient heterogeneity in the CVID cohort limited correlations between repertoire features and clinical complications. The cause of increased CVID clonality remains unclear without subpopulation sequencing.

The chain joins TRBV7-6 to TRBJ2-5; tentative D call: TRBD1 (6 bases). The receptor comes from a person aged 18 to 69 in good health. The sequencing input was peripheral blood mononuclear cells. CDR3 amino acids: CASSLYDRPQETQYF. The sequenced part of the CDR3 DNA is TGTGCCAGCAGTCTTTACGACAGGCCCCAAGAGACC.